The rows below give T cell receptor beta chains drawn from one sample of a study of blood T cell repertoires in COVID-19. Produced via immunoSEQ multiplex PCR; TCRdb's table is partial and in-frame only. The sample consists of around 400,000 clones, around 87% of them appearing once. Sequences were obtained from peripheral blood. The receptors come from an older woman with COVID-19, enrolled during active disease. The CDR3 runs from the conserved cysteine through the conserved F or W.

>TRBV5-6|TRBJ2-7
CASSRRQGNYEQYF
>TRBV6-5|TRBJ1-3
CASTRTVSGNTIYF
>TRBV7-3|TRBJ1-3
CASSLGGPNAIYF
>TRBV9|TRBJ1-1
CASSELTGGLNTEAFF
>TRBV7-6|TRBJ2-3
CASSFLAGSGTDTQYF
>TRBV5-1|TRBJ2-1
CASSLLGSKNEQFF
>TRBV6-5|TRBJ2-1
CASNRDRGYNEQFF
>TRBV11-2|TRBJ2-7
CASSPTGQGVGREQYF
>TRBV11-2|TRBJ2-3
CASSDRGGNTDTQYF
>TRBV7-3|TRBJ1-1
CASSLQGKGTEAFF
>TRBV2|TRBJ1-2
CASTRFMTGNTF
>TRBV2|TRBJ1-6
CASRASAGGVYNSPLHF
>TRBV5-1|TRBJ1-5
CASSQSGAQPQHF
>TRBV5-6|TRBJ1-1
CASSLPGQGTSEAFF
>TRBV4-1|TRBJ2-5
CASSQFSQLAGAQETQYF
>TRBV6-5|TRBJ2-5
CASSYSGTGHETQYF
>TRBV6-5|TRBJ2-5
CASIRGPETQYF
>TRBV3-1/TRBV3-2|TRBJ1-2
CASSQRGNYGYTF
>TRBV7-9|TRBJ2-5
CASSLVRTGGRETQYF
>TRBV9|TRBJ2-3
CASSVGIWRARALTDTQYF
>TRBV6-1|TRBJ2-3
CASSEYLAGSTDTQYF
>TRBV7-9|TRBJ2-5
CASSPGGPRTKTQYF
>TRBV30|TRBJ1-6
CAWSKQGNSPLHF
>TRBV5-6|TRBJ1-1
CASSLVGSTTEAFF
>TRBV11-2|TRBJ1-6
CASSLRGDRSYSPLHF
>TRBV6-5|TRBJ1-2
CASEWQGQADYGYTF
>TRBV18|TRBJ1-1
CASSPDRTGLNTEAFF
>TRBV3-1/TRBV3-2|TRBJ1-3
CASSHRTGVNTIYF
>TRBV5-4|TRBJ1-2
CASSLERARYGYTF
>TRBV9|TRBJ1-1
CASSVVSTEAFF
>TRBV30|TRBJ1-6
CAWSLPHGSSYNSPLHF
>TRBV28|TRBJ1-1
CASSEHRGIRSFF
>TRBV3-1/TRBV3-2|TRBJ2-5
CASSQPGRGEETQYF
>TRBV3-1/TRBV3-2|TRBJ2-1
CASSQGAGGHNEQFF
>TRBV27|TRBJ2-5
CASSPLSGGETQYF
>TRBV5-5|TRBJ1-1
CASSSHPGGLDTEAFF
>TRBV5-3|TRBJ1-5
CARSVRDKDSNQPQHF
>TRBV28|TRBJ2-4
CASSFQTGLNIQYF
>TRBV7-9|TRBJ2-1
CASSIDGNEQFF
>TRBV5-4|TRBJ1-6
CASSLGGTGELSPLHF
>TRBV5-1|TRBJ2-3
CASSLGTSARTDTQYF
>TRBV18|TRBJ1-1
CASSGQGQNTEAFF
>TRBV7-2|TRBJ2-7
CASSLSTGAESYEQYF
>TRBV27|TRBJ1-6
CASSLNRGALHF
>TRBV7-9|TRBJ1-1
CASSLVQGAGEAFF
>TRBV27|TRBJ1-5
CASSDRALGNQPQHF
>TRBV3-1/TRBV3-2|TRBJ1-1
CASSWGGSNTEAFF
>TRBV28|TRBJ1-5
CASSRRVTNQPQHF
>TRBV19|TRBJ2-2
CASSSGTGELFF
>TRBV19|TRBJ1-5
CASSMVAGNQPQHF
>TRBV24-1|TRBJ2-5
CATGRSGTGTETQYF
>TRBV15|TRBJ2-3
CATSERGADTQYF
>TRBV7-2|TRBJ1-5
CASSRFTTGGGGSNQPQHF
>TRBV25-1|TRBJ2-1
CASSGTGYNEQFF
>TRBV24-1|TRBJ1-1
CATSGQGEGGTEAFF
>TRBV6-5|TRBJ2-2
CASSSRGWNTGELFF
>TRBV3-1/TRBV3-2|TRBJ2-3
CASSMAGTGSPDTQYF
>TRBV29-1|TRBJ1-6
CSVLFQGGSPLHF
>TRBV5-6|TRBJ2-5
CASSFAGPGTQYF